Sequencing of this T cell receptor (beta chain) was carried out in a study of T-cell memory formation after mild COVID-19. Trimming cost V 3 bases and J 2 bases; bases outside gene matches: 6. The CDR3 sequence is 15 residues long. The germline V gene has CDR1 MNHNY and CDR2 SVGAGI (reference sequence). TCRdb passed the 5' RACE reads through MiXCR, listing each CDR3 protein once. The table lists 140,000 or so distinct CDR3 sequences, roughly 21% of them singletons. The receptor comes from an adult woman who had mild COVID-19 (a few samples of this study predate the infection). Cell type and time point are not known. Sequenced input: PBMCs or a T cell subset sorted from them (not recorded which). V gene TRBV6-6 combines with J gene TRBJ2-5; TRBD2 agrees at 7 bases. CDR3: CASSYGGRVQETQYF. Here the CDR3 DNA reads TGTGCCAGCAGTTATGGTGGGAGGGTACAAGAGACCCAGTACTTC.